These 9 T cell receptor beta chains originate from one sample sequenced in a study of cytomegalovirus exposure and HLA in healthy donors. PCR involved 60 Vbeta and 13 Jbeta primers. The table came from immunoSEQ multiplex PCR; TCRdb's copy has only in-frame clones and leaves some out. The sample includes 96,000 or so clones. The sample taken for sequencing was PBMCs. The receptors shown here come from a girl under 18 in good health and CMV-seropositive.

The V gene is TRBV28, the J gene TRBJ2-7; 7 bases agree with TRBD1. CDR3 length: 14 amino acids. The ends lost 6 bases at V and 1 base at J; junction bases unmatched: 6. CDR1 is MDHEN, CDR2 SYDVKM, per germline. The CDR3 spells CASSFPGGSYEQYV. The CDR3 DNA follows: TGTGCCAGCAGCTTCCCAGGGGGATCCTACGAGCAGTACGTC.

V and J are TRBV6-5 and TRBJ2-5; D is uncertain. Germline V gene lookup returns CDR1 MNHEY and CDR2 SVGAGI. Trimming shortened V by 5 bases and J by 8 bases, and 9 bases separated the two germline ends. The CDR3 has 11 amino acids. CDR3 in DNA: TGTGCCAGCAGTCCGGGTGGAACCCAGTACTTC. Its protein product is CASSPGGTQYF.

The chain is built from TRBV4-2 and TRBJ2-3; the D gene is possibly TRBD2 (6 bases). This CDR3 is built from 14 residues. Trimming took 0 bases from V and 5 from J, leaving 9 bases between them. Germline values: CDR1 LGHNA, CDR2 YNFKEQ. CDR3 sequence reads: CASSQDWRGDTQYF. In nucleotides, the CDR3 is TGTGCCAGCAGCCAAGACTGGCGGGGAGATACGCAGTATTTT.

This rearrangement joins TRBV4-1 to TRBJ2-7; 9 positions agree with TRBD2. This CDR3 comprises 15 residues. Germline V gene sequence: CDR1 MGHRA, CDR2 YSYEKL. V gave up 6 bases and J gave up 3 bases; unmatched junction bases: 9. The CDR3 loop reads CASSSISGGFYEQYF. CDR3 DNA sequence: TGCGCCAGCAGTAGCATTAGCGGGGGCTTCTACGAGCAGTACTTC.

The chain is built from TRBV30 and TRBJ2-7, with D unclear. Deletions cut 1 base from V and 3 bases from J, with 7 bases between. The germline gives CDR1 GTSNPN, CDR2 SVGIG (reference sequence). The length of the CDR3 is 12 residues. The chain's CDR3 is CAWSARGYEQYV. In nucleotides, the CDR3 is TGTGCCTGGAGTGCTCGCGGCTACGAGCAGTACGTC.

The chain has TRBV19 and TRBJ2-7; 9 nucleotides agree with TRBD1. The junction had 5 bases not matched to a gene; V was cut back by 7 bases and J by 4 bases. Germline values: CDR1 LNHDA, CDR2 SQIVND (reference sequence). The CDR3 contains 13 residues. CDR3 nucleotides: TGTGCCAGTAACCCGGGACAGGGATACGAGCAGTACTTC. It yields the protein CASNPGQGYEQYF.

The chain uses TRBV28 and TRBJ1-1; D might be TRBD1 (6 bases). This CDR3 is built from 13 residues. V was shortened by 2 bases and J by 6 bases, with 10 bases between the two germline ends. CDR1 is MDHEN, CDR2 SYDVKM, per germline. The CDR3 DNA sequence: TGTGCCAGCAGTTTAATTAAGGGGGCTGAAGCTTTCTTT. The encoded protein is CASSLIKGAEAFF.

The chain recombines TRBV7-6 with TRBJ1-1; no clear D. From germline, CDR1 is SGHVS and CDR2 FNYEAQ. V gave up 6 bases and J gave up 1 base, with 15 bases separating them. This CDR3 is built from 15 residues. The CDR3 protein is CASSPLYYENTEAFF. The CDR3 nucleotides are TGTGCCAGCAGTCCATTGTACTACGAGAACACTGAAGCTTTCTTT.

V and J are TRBV6-5 and TRBJ2-1; possible D gene TRBD1, 6 bases. The CDR3 length is 12 residues. The germline V gene has CDR1 MNHEY and CDR2 SVGAGI. Trimming took off 6 bases at V and 6 bases at J, with 9 bases between the two ends. CDR3: CASSRRGNEQFF. In DNA form, the CDR3 reads TGTGCCAGCAGCCGCAGGGGCAATGAGCAGTTCTTC.